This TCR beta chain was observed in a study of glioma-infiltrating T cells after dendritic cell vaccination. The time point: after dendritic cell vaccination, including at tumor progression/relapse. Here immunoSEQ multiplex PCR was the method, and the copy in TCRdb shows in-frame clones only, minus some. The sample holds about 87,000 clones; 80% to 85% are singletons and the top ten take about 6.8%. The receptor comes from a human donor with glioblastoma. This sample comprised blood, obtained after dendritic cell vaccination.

The CDR3 coding sequence is TGCGCCAGCAGCTTGTCGGACTTGTACCAAGAGACCCAGTACTTC. Its protein is CASSLSDLYQETQYF. The chain has TRBV5-1 and TRBJ2-5; D might be TRBD2 (5 bases). Germline values: CDR1 SGHRS, CDR2 YFSETQ. This CDR3 contains 15 residues. V shed 1 base and J shed 0 bases, with 10 bases lying between them. The variable domain in full, completed from reference TRBV5-1 and TRBJ2-5, reads KAGVTQTPRYLIKTRGQQVTLSCSPISGHRSVSWYQQTPGQGLQFLFEYFSETQRNKGNFPGRFSGRQFSNSRSEMNVSTLELGDSALYLCASSLSDLYQETQYFGPGTRLLVL.